One and the same sample provided the 27 T cell receptor beta chains below, sequenced in a study of a mutant IDH1 vaccine in newly diagnosed glioma. Repertoires were generated with immunoSEQ multiplex PCR, while TCRdb's copy carries only in-frame clones and drops some. The table records some 30,000 clones, around 82% of them present only once. Specified time point: week 11, during vaccination. Vaccinated patients received 300 ug of mutant IDH1 20-mer peptide per dose, with topical imiquimod. No antigens are known for them. Material: PBMCs, obtained from a glioma patient whose treatment included an IDH1 peptide vaccine. These receptors were obtained from a man aged 25-45 years with glioma.

The chain couples TRBV30 to TRBJ1-3; 7 bases are a match to TRBD1. The ends lost 5 bases at V and 8 bases at J; junction bases unmatched: 3. The CDR3 has 11 residues. Looked up from germline, CDR1 is GTSNPN and CDR2 is SVGIG (reference sequence). CDR3 amino acids: CAWGQGDTIYF. In DNA form, the CDR3 reads TGTGCCTGGGGCCAGGGGGACACCATATATTTT.

The rearrangement links TRBV2 to TRBJ2-5, with TRBD1 as a possible D gene (6 bases). V lost 1 base and J 7 bases, leaving 13 bases between the germline ends. The CDR3 runs 14 residues. Germline assignment: CDR1 SNHLY and CDR2 FYNNEI. CDR3 DNA sequence: TGTGCCAGCAGTGAAGAACGACAGGTGGGGACCCAGTACTTC. Amino acid sequence: CASSEERQVGTQYF. Full variable domain (remainder filled in from reference TRBV2 and TRBJ2-5): EPEVTQTPSHQVTQMGQEVILRCVPISNHLYFYWYRQILGQKVEFLVSFYNNEISEKSEIFDDQFSVERPDGSNFTLKIRSTKLEDSAMYFCASSEERQVGTQYFGPGTRLLVL.

The rearrangement joins TRBV10-3 to TRBJ1-2; TRBD1 aligns across 9 bases. There are 13 residues in the CDR3. V trimming: 11 bases; J trimming: 6 bases; junction bases outside the gene matches: 10. Germline V gene lookup returns CDR1 ENHRY and CDR2 SYGVKD. The DNA for the CDR3 is TGTGCCGCAGACCCGGGACAGGGAAATGGCTACACCTTC. Residues: CAADPGQGNGYTF.

The table lists this clone with a count of one. This chain connects TRBV5-6 to TRBJ1-2; D gene ambiguous. Per the germline V gene, CDR1 is SGHDT and CDR2 is YYEEEE. Deletions cut 3 bases from V and 0 bases from J, with 12 bases between. This CDR3 has 15 amino acids. The CDR3 sequence is CASSSTANPNYGYTF. CDR3 DNA sequence: TGTGCCAGCAGCTCTACAGCGAATCCTAACTATGGCTACACCTTC.

This chain connects TRBV21-1 to TRBJ2-3; the D segment call TRBD2 is taken from the table without a DNA check. TRBV21-1 is flagged as a pseudogene. The CDR3 totals 20 residues. CDR3 residues: CASSKVEGLAGGPYADTQYF. In DNA, the CDR3 is TGTGCCAGCAGCAAAGTAGAGGGACTAGCGGGGGGGCCATATGCAGATACGCAGTATTTT.

The CDR3 coding sequence is TGTGCCAGTAGTATTTCAAGGGGCACTGAAGCTTTCTTT. Translation gives CASSISRGTEAFF. The V gene is TRBV19, the J gene TRBJ1-1; TRBD1 might be the D (5 bases). This CDR3 is 13 amino acids long. Looked up from germline, CDR1 is LNHDA and CDR2 is SQIVND (reference sequence). Trimming took off 3 bases at V and 4 bases at J, with 9 bases between the two ends.

This clone appeared a few times. V and J are TRBV19 and TRBJ2-7; D not resolved. Germline CDR1 is LNHDA and CDR2 is SQIVND (reference sequence). Trimming pared 3 bases from V and 3 bases from J, leaving 9 bases between. The CDR3 has 13 residues. CDR3 bases: TGTGCCAGTAGTATCCGCCCCCTCTACGAGCAGTACTTC. Its translation: CASSIRPLYEQYF.

The V call is TRBV5-1, the J call TRBJ1-1, with 10 bases lining up with TRBD1. The junction had 9 bases not matched to a gene; V was cut back by 7 bases and J by 0 bases. Germline V CDR1 and CDR2: SGHRS, YFSETQ. This CDR3 comprises 16 residues. The CDR3 region has the DNA TGCGCCAGCGGGACAGGGGATCGGACTATGAACACTGAAGCTTTCTTT. Its protein is CASGTGDRTMNTEAFF. Drawing the rest from reference TRBV5-1 and TRBJ1-1, the complete variable domain is KAGVTQTPRYLIKTRGQQVTLSCSPISGHRSVSWYQQTPGQGLQFLFEYFSETQRNKGNFPGRFSGRQFSNSRSEMNVSTLELGDSALYLCASGTGDRTMNTEAFFGQGTRLTVV.

J is TRBJ1-5 and V is TRBV5-1; D is ambiguous. The CDR3 length is 14 residues. Trimming took 0 bases from V and 5 from J, leaving 9 bases between them. Per the germline V gene, CDR1 is SGHRS and CDR2 is YFSETQ. In DNA, the CDR3 is TGCGCCAGCAGCTTGGAAGGGCTCGATCAGCCCCAGCATTTT. It is translated as CASSLEGLDQPQHF.

This clone was counted a single time. The chain carries TRBV5-6 and TRBJ1-2, with D uncertain. V dropped 0 bases and J dropped 4 bases, with 7 bases sitting between them. There are 13 residues in the CDR3. From germline, CDR1 is SGHDT and CDR2 YYEEEE. The CDR3: CASSLEGIYGYTF. The CDR3 DNA reads TGTGCCAGCAGCTTGGAGGGTATCTATGGCTACACCTTC. The full variable domain, with the rest looked up from reference TRBV5-6 and TRBJ1-2, is DAGVTQSPTHLIKTRGQQVTLRCSPKSGHDTVSWYQQALGQGPQFIFQYYEEEERQRGNFPDRFSGHQFPNYSSELNVNALLLGDSALYLCASSLEGIYGYTFGSGTRLTVV.

There are a few counts of this clone. The chain combines TRBV28 with TRBJ2-1, with TRBD2 matching over 8 bases. The V segment lost 2 bases and the J segment 4 bases; nucleotides outside the gene matches: 4. In germline, CDR1 is MDHEN, CDR2 SYDVKM. The CDR3 runs to 15 residues. The CDR3 bases are TGTGCCAGCAGTTTAAGCGGGAGTACGTACAATGAGCAGTTCTTC. Its protein is CASSLSGSTYNEQFF. Based on the CDR3 plus reference TRBV28 and TRBJ2-1, the full variable domain is DVKVTQSSRYLVKRTGEKVFLECVQDMDHENMFWYRQDPGLGLRLIYFSYDVKMKEKGDIPEGYSVSREKKERFSLILESASTNQTSMYLCASSLSGSTYNEQFFGPGTRLTVL.

The chain has TRBV6-5 and TRBJ2-2, with no clear D. This CDR3 has 16 residues. Between the trimmed V and J ends, which lost 0 bases and 3 bases, there was a span of 11 bases. Germline V gene data show CDR1 as MNHEY and CDR2 as SVGAGI. The CDR3 loop reads CASSYSLPTDTGELFF. CDR3 sequence (DNA): TGTGCCAGCAGTTACTCGCTCCCCACGGACACCGGGGAGCTGTTTTTT.

The chain recombines TRBV11-2 with TRBJ2-2; the match to TRBD2 covers 8 bases. Germline CDR1 reads SGHAT; CDR2 reads FQNNGV. This CDR3 has 16 residues. The junction had 6 bases not matched to a gene; V was cut back by 6 bases and J by 0 bases. DNA of the CDR3: TGTGCCAGCAGGAAAAGCGGGGGCGCGAACACCGGGGAGCTGTTTTTT. It codes for CASRKSGGANTGELFF.

The CDR3 region is CASSFGRSEQYF. Here the CDR3 DNA reads TGTGCCAGCAGTTTCGGCCGGAGCGAGCAGTACTTC. The chain employs TRBV28 and TRBJ2-7; no reliable D call. Germline values: CDR1 MDHEN, CDR2 SYDVKM. The V end lost 3 bases, the J end lost 6 bases, and 9 bases lay between the germline ends. The CDR3 length is 12 residues. Filled out from reference TRBV28 and TRBJ2-7, the complete variable domain reads DVKVTQSSRYLVKRTGEKVFLECVQDMDHENMFWYRQDPGLGLRLIYFSYDVKMKEKGDIPEGYSVSREKKERFSLILESASTNQTSMYLCASSFGRSEQYFGPGTRLTVT.

The rearrangement uses TRBV5-1 and TRBJ1-1, with 10 bases that match TRBD1. This CDR3 region has 14 residues. Germline V CDR1 and CDR2: SGHRS, YFSETQ. Unmatched junction bases numbered 4, after V lost 4 bases and J lost 4 bases. CDR3: CASSPRTGGTEAFF. The DNA of the CDR3 is TGCGCCAGCAGCCCCCGGACAGGGGGCACTGAAGCTTTCTTT.

The rearrangement uses TRBV30 and TRBJ2-5, with 8 positions matching TRBD1. The CDR3 loop spans 13 amino acids. The germline CDR1 and CDR2 sequences are GTSNPN and SVGIG (reference sequence). V shed 3 bases and J 4 bases; nucleotides not matched to a gene: 4. In DNA, the CDR3 is TGTGCCTGGAGCCAGGGGGCCGGAGAGACCCAGTACTTC. This encodes CAWSQGAGETQYF.

The chain uses TRBV25-1 and TRBJ1-2; D may be TRBD1 (6 bases). The length of the CDR3 is 17 residues. The ends were cut back, 1 base at V and 4 bases at J, with 19 bases in the middle. Germline V gene data show CDR1 as MGHDK and CDR2 as SYGVNS. CDR3 DNA sequence: TGTGCCAGCAGTGAATTTGGCTGGGGGGGCGCGGGCTATGGCTACACCTTC. It is translated as CASSEFGWGGAGYGYTF.

The rearrangement links TRBV4-3 to TRBJ2-7; 7 nucleotides align to TRBD1. The J segment lost 2 bases and the V segment lost 0 bases, leaving 4 bases of the junction unmatched. CDR1 and CDR2 from the germline V gene are LGHNA and YSLEER. This CDR3 spans 15 amino acids. CDR3 residues: CASSQDQTGPYEQYF. Here the CDR3 DNA reads TGCGCCAGCAGCCAAGACCAGACAGGGCCCTACGAGCAGTACTTC.

V and J are TRBV5-8 and TRBJ2-7; D gene ambiguous. The CDR3 consists of 11 residues. Germline assignment: CDR1 SGHTS and CDR2 YDEGEE. Trimming took off 3 bases at V and 0 bases at J, with 1 base between the two ends. The CDR3 loop reads CASSYSYEQYF. The CDR3 region has the DNA TGTGCCAGCAGCTACTCCTACGAGCAGTACTTC.

This chain links TRBV13 with TRBJ2-7; 9 bases map to TRBD1. Germline V CDR1 and CDR2: PRHDT, FYEKMQ (reference sequence). V shed 5 bases and J 5 bases; nucleotides not matched to a gene: 7. The CDR3 consists of 14 residues. CDR3 bases: TGTGCCAGCAGCCCCCCGGGACAGGGAGACGAGCAGTACTTC. It is translated as CASSPPGQGDEQYF.

The chain has TRBV15 and TRBJ2-2, with TRBD2 identical over 8 bases. This CDR3 has 18 residues. V was clipped by 1 base and J by 1 base; unmatched bases: 8. Germline V gene sequence: CDR1 LNHNV, CDR2 YYDKDF (reference sequence). The CDR3 nucleotides are TGTGCCACCAGCAGAGGCGCGGGAGGTTTTGGGAACACCGGGGAGCTGTTTTTT. This sequence encodes CATSRGAGGFGNTGELFF.

The CDR3 reads CSARENGGAFF. The CDR3 DNA is TGCAGTGCTAGAGAGAACGGGGGAGCTTTCTTT. V usage is TRBV20-1 and J usage is TRBJ1-1; TRBD1 is a possible D gene (5 bases). V was clipped by 0 bases and J by 10 bases, with 9 bases between them. Germline V gene sequence: CDR1 DFQATT, CDR2 SNEGSKA (reference sequence). This CDR3 contains 11 residues.

V is TRBV19 and J is TRBJ2-6; the match to TRBD1 covers 9 bases. The length of the CDR3 is 18 residues. The V gene end was trimmed by 5 bases and the J gene end by 0 bases; junction bases not matched to a gene: 8. Germline values: CDR1 LNHDA, CDR2 SQIVND (reference sequence). The CDR3 nucleotides are TGTGCCAGTAGTCCGCGGGACAGGGCTTTCTCTGGGGCCAACGTCCTGACTTTC. Translation: CASSPRDRAFSGANVLTF.

This chain links TRBV7-2 with TRBJ1-1; 7 nucleotides match TRBD1. Germline CDR1 and CDR2: SGHTA and FQGNSA. This CDR3 is built from 14 residues. Trimming at V came to 5 bases and at J to 1 base, leaving 4 bases not matched to a gene. CDR3 sequence (DNA): TGTGCCAGCAGCACCCGGGACAGGAACACTGAAGCTTTCTTT. Translated, it gives CASSTRDRNTEAFF.

V gene TRBV6-6 combines with J gene TRBJ2-3; D may be TRBD1 (6 bases). In germline, CDR1 is MNHNY, CDR2 SVGAGI (reference sequence). Trimming removed 0 bases at V and 4 bases at J, with 14 bases between. CDR3 length: 16 residues. The chain's CDR3 is CASSYSRDTRADTQYF. The CDR3 DNA sequence: TGTGCCAGCAGTTACTCCCGGGACACCAGGGCAGATACGCAGTATTTT.

The chain joins TRBV9 to TRBJ2-2; D is unclear. CDR3 length: 14 amino acids. The germline CDR1 and CDR2 sequences are SGDLS and YYNGEE. Trimming pared 5 bases from V and 1 base from J, leaving 9 bases between. The CDR3 protein is CASSQGGNTGELFF. DNA for the CDR3: TGTGCCAGCAGTCAAGGCGGGAACACCGGGGAGCTGTTTTTT.

The genes are TRBV29-1 and TRBJ2-5; possibly TRBD2 for D (6 bases). Germline CDR1 SQVTM, CDR2 ANQGSEA. The CDR3 covers 14 residues. The V gene lost 7 bases and the J gene lost 4 bases, with 19 bases spanning the gap. The CDR3 coding sequence is TGCAGCGGGACCCCCCCGACTAGTCCAGAGACCCAGTACTTC. As protein: CSGTPPTSPETQYF.